The clone carrying this T cell receptor (beta chain) was detected a few times. Its antigen is undetermined. The data were taken from a study of vaccination and CD4 T cells after COVID-19. About the study: Control cultures were given a CEFX pool, an HIV-1 Nef pool, or no peptide.

Noted treatment: approximately nine-day PBMC culture with coronavirus spike peptide pools or control peptides (ViraFEST assay). At the Johns Hopkins FTIC core, DNA taken from cultured CD4+ T cells was sequenced by way of the Oncomine TCR Beta short-read assay. MiXCR, run by TCRdb on the PCR reads, gives a single entry per CDR3 protein. The sample yields 10,000 to 15,000 distinct CDR3 sequences, about 61% seen once. There are 15 residues in the CDR3. Germline V CDR1 and CDR2: MDHEN, SYDVKM. V lost 6 bases to trimming and J lost 5 bases, with 16 bases between them. The receptor was derived from a human donor who had recovered from COVID-19. This chain links TRBV28 with TRBJ2-2; D remains unclear. The material sequenced was CD4+ T cells from blood, cultured in vitro. CDR3 in amino acids: CASSLDTRETGELFF. CDR3 coding DNA: TGTGCCAGCAGCCTCGACACCCGAGAGACCGGGGAGCTGTTTTTT.